Listed below are T cell receptor beta chains from one sample, sequenced in a study of graft-versus-host responses after intestinal transplantation. Their antigens remain unidentified. TCRdb's copy holds only in-frame clones and misses some; the assay was immunoSEQ multiplex PCR. In the table there are tens of thousands of clones, 90% of which are singletons. The source was unstimulated CD8+ T cells sorted from spleen or lymph node cells, collected before transplant. These receptors were taken from a human donor who was the organ donor for an intestinal transplant. CDR3s include the opening cysteine and the closing phenylalanine or tryptophan. A D gene is named only where the DNA matches it firmly. The size field is filled for only some rows; it gives once, few, many or a size class.

cdr3_length	v_call	d_call	j_call	clone_size	cdr3_aa	cdr3_nt
13	TRBV2	NA	TRBJ1-1	NA	CASSEGRPGRAFF	TGTGCCAGCAGTGAAGGTCGCCCAGGGCGAGCTTTCTTT
18	TRBV13	NA	TRBJ2-2	NA	CASTNLRLTGQNTGELFF	TGTGCCAGCACCAATCTAAGGTTGACAGGTCAGAACACCGGGGAGCTGTTTTTT
13	TRBV5-4	NA	TRBJ1-5	NA	CASSLPGNQPQHF	TGTGCCAGCAGCTTACCCGGGAATCAGCCCCAGCATTTT
17	TRBV4-3	TRBD2	TRBJ2-5	NA	CASSQASSGGALETQYF	TGCGCCAGCAGCCAAGCGTCTAGCGGGGGGGCGTTAGAGACCCAGTACTTC
15	TRBV19	NA	TRBJ1-2	NA	CASSIWADTRYGYTF	TGTGCCAGTAGTATTTGGGCCGACACCCGCTATGGCTACACCTTC
11	TRBV2	TRBD2	TRBJ2-3	NA	CGGGIQGTQYF	TGTGGGGGGGGTATACAAGGTACGCAGTATTTT
15	TRBV6-1	NA	TRBJ1-4	NA	CASSEGAGSNEKLFF	TGTGCCAGCAGTGAAGGAGCAGGCAGCAACGAAAAACTGTTTTTT
15	TRBV28	TRBD1	TRBJ1-6	NA	CASSTGTGGRSPLHF	TGTGCCAGCAGTACCGGGACAGGGGGCCGTTCACCCCTCCACTTT
14	TRBV6-5	NA	TRBJ1-2	NA	CASSYGGARDGYTF	TGTGCCAGCAGTTATGGGGGCGCGAGAGATGGCTACACCTTC
14	TRBV29-1	TRBD2	TRBJ2-1	NA	CSVVLAGAPNEQFF	TGCAGCGTTGTACTAGCGGGGGCTCCTAATGAGCAGTTCTTC
12	TRBV11-2	NA	TRBJ1-1	NA	CASSYFGIEAFF	TGTGCCAGCAGTTACTTCGGGATTGAAGCTTTCTTT
12	TRBV6-6	NA	TRBJ1-1	NA	CASSLLDTEAFF	TGTGCCAGCAGCCTCTTAGACACTGAAGCTTTCTTT
18	TRBV7-8	TRBD1	TRBJ2-3	NA	CASSLSREGDSRTDTQYF	TGTGCCAGCAGCCTTAGCCGAGAGGGGGACAGCCGCACAGATACGCAGTATTTT
17	TRBV4-2	TRBD2	TRBJ2-5	NA	CASSQDPSGGRAETQYF	TGTGCCAGCAGCCAAGATCCTAGCGGGGGACGCGCGGAGACCCAGTACTTC
15	TRBV7-9	NA	TRBJ2-2	NA	CASNKDRQNTGELFF	TGTGCCAGCAACAAGGACAGACAAAACACCGGGGAGCTGTTTTTT
15	TRBV5-6	NA	TRBJ1-6	few	CASSAGNSYNSPLHF	TGTGCCAGCAGCGCAGGAAACTCCTATAATTCACCCCTCCACTTT
15	TRBV29-1	TRBD1	TRBJ2-2	once	CSVDVDRGTTGELFF	TGCAGCGTGGACGTCGACAGGGGAACAACCGGGGAGCTGTTTTTT
16	TRBV6-1	TRBD1	TRBJ2-1	NA	CASSVNTGTGNNEQFF	TGTGCCAGCAGTGTTAACACCGGGACAGGGAACAATGAGCAGTTCTTC
18	TRBV27	NA	TRBJ1-3	NA	CASSSFYREGLSGNTIYF	TGTGCCAGCAGTTCCTTCTACCGGGAGGGCCTCTCTGGAAACACCATATATTTT
17	TRBV14	NA	TRBJ2-1	NA	CASSRRGTYGSYNEQFF	TGTGCCAGCAGCCGACGGGGGACCTACGGTTCCTACAATGAGCAGTTCTTC
16	TRBV13	TRBD1	TRBJ1-2	NA	CASARVGWDREDGYTF	TGTGCCAGCGCTAGAGTGGGGTGGGACAGAGAGGATGGCTACACCTTC
15	TRBV19	TRBD2	TRBJ2-1	NA	CASSMGGGRYNEQFF	TGTGCCAGTAGTATGGGGGGAGGGCGCTACAATGAGCAGTTCTTC
15	TRBV18	TRBD1	TRBJ1-4	NA	CASSPQGAANEKLFF	TGTGCCAGCTCACCACAGGGGGCAGCTAATGAAAAACTGTTTTTT
15	TRBV28	TRBD2	TRBJ2-1	once	CASRAREGIYNEQFF	TGTGCCAGCAGGGCGAGGGAGGGGATCTACAATGAGCAGTTCTTC
14	TRBV7-2	TRBD1	TRBJ1-1	NA	CASSPDRANTEAFF	TGTGCCAGCAGCCCGGACAGGGCTAACACTGAAGCTTTCTTT
17	TRBV13	TRBD1	TRBJ1-4	NA	CASSPDRQLSTNEKLFF	TGTGCCAGCAGCCCGGACAGGCAACTTTCAACTAATGAAAAACTGTTTTTT
14	TRBV28	TRBD1	TRBJ1-1	NA	CASTQQGAGAEAFF	TGTGCCAGCACACAACAGGGGGCTGGGGCTGAAGCTTTCTTT
14	TRBV28	NA	TRBJ2-2	NA	CASSLRGNTGELFF	TGTGCCAGCAGTTTAAGGGGAAACACCGGGGAGCTGTTTTTT
17	TRBV7-4	NA	TRBJ2-2	NA	CASSPRRVGENTGELFF	TGTGCCAGCAGCCCCCGTCGAGTAGGGGAGAACACCGGGGAGCTGTTTTTT
15	TRBV4-1	NA	TRBJ2-3	NA	CASSQDLVVPDTQYF	TGCGCCAGCAGCCAAGATTTGGTAGTCCCAGATACGCAGTATTTT
17	TRBV4-1	NA	TRBJ2-2	NA	CASSRSVQGVGTGELFF	TGCGCCAGCAGTCGGTCGGTGCAGGGTGTGGGTACCGGGGAGCTGTTTTTT